One sample yielded the 30 T cell receptor beta chains listed below, sequenced in a study of sequential checkpoint blockade in melanoma. Clones were read by immunoSEQ multiplex PCR, and TCRdb kept only the in-frame ones, dropping some. The sample contains under 50,000 clones, about 88% of which appear only once. The treatment was: randomized to nivolumab then ipilimumab (arm A) or the reverse (arm B). Here the sequenced sample was CD8+ T cells sorted from blood (inferred from file names), taken from a patient given nivolumab and ipilimumab in sequence. The receptors come from a human donor with melanoma.

This clone has just one count. V gene TRBV5-1 combines with J gene TRBJ2-3; 9 nucleotides match TRBD1. The CDR3 runs 17 residues. The ends lost 0 bases at V and 8 bases at J; junction bases unmatched: 13. Germline CDR1 is SGHRS and CDR2 is YFSETQ. CDR3 coding DNA: TGCGCCAGCAGCTTGGAACCGGGACAGGGACCTCCGGGTACGCAGTATTTT. It is translated as CASSLEPGQGPPGTQYF.

This clone was seen only a few times. This chain links TRBV7-8 with TRBJ2-7; 8 bases are a match to TRBD1. This CDR3 spans 13 amino acids. Germline loops: CDR1 SGHVS, CDR2 FQNEAQ. V lost 3 bases and J lost 7; bases outside the gene matches: 5. This chain's CDR3 is CASSFGRGQEQYF. DNA of the CDR3: TGTGCCAGCAGCTTCGGCAGGGGGCAAGAGCAGTACTTC.

This rearrangement joins TRBV25-1 to TRBJ2-5; 9 bases are shared with TRBD2. The germline gives CDR1 MGHDK, CDR2 SYGVNS. CDR3 length: 17 amino acids. The V gene end was trimmed by 2 bases and the J gene end by 2 bases; junction bases not matched to a gene: 9. This chain's CDR3 is CASSEMVVSGSQETQYF. DNA of the CDR3: TGTGCCAGCAGTGAAATGGTGGTTAGCGGGAGTCAAGAGACCCAGTACTTC.

This chain links TRBV14 with TRBJ1-1, with D perhaps matching TRBD1 (5 bases). Per the germline V gene, CDR1 is SGHDN and CDR2 is FVKESK. The CDR3 runs 13 residues. V gave up 4 bases and J gave up 4 bases, with 10 bases separating them. The CDR3, as DNA: TGTGCCAGCAGCCTCGGGGGGGGCACTGAAGCTTTCTTT. Protein: CASSLGGGTEAFF.

The chain links TRBV9 to TRBJ2-7; TRBD2 agrees at 10 bases. Germline-derived CDR1 and CDR2 are SGDLS and YYNGEE. The ends lost 4 bases at V and 3 bases at J; junction bases unmatched: 7. The CDR3 contains 15 residues. The CDR3 nucleotides are TGTGCCAGCAGCCCCCGTATAGCGGGAGGCTACGAGCAGTACTTC. Its protein is CASSPRIAGGYEQYF.

The CDR3 DNA is TGTGCCAGCAGCTTAGTGTCCTATCAGCCCCAGCATTTT. Protein product: CASSLVSYQPQHF. This chain links TRBV11-2 with TRBJ1-5; D uncertain. The V gene lost 1 base and the J gene lost 5 bases, with 6 bases spanning the gap. Looked up from germline, CDR1 is SGHAT and CDR2 is FQNNGV. There are 13 residues in the CDR3.

V is TRBV12-5 and J is TRBJ1-1, with D unresolved. Germline values: CDR1 LGHNT, CDR2 FRNRAP. The CDR3 extends over 15 amino acids. Trimming cost V 1 base and J 4 bases, with 13 bases left between them. DNA for the CDR3: TGTGCTAGTGGTTTGGCCCACTCGGGAAGCACTGAAGCTTTCTTT. It is translated as CASGLAHSGSTEAFF.

The V call is TRBV27, the J call TRBJ2-5, with a weak D call TRBD2 (5 bases). Germline V gene lookup returns CDR1 MNHEY and CDR2 SMNVEV (reference sequence). Trimming left V 8 bases short and J 5 bases short, with 15 bases between. The CDR3 has 13 amino acids. The CDR3 DNA follows: TGTGCCAGCGGCTTCATACTAGGGGAGACCCAGTACTTC. It translates to CASGFILGETQYF.

This chain connects TRBV19 to TRBJ2-6; no definite D call. This CDR3 is 15 amino acids long. V shed 3 bases and J shed 0 bases, with 6 bases lying between them. CDR1 and CDR2 (germline): LNHDA, SQIVND (reference sequence). CDR3 nucleotides: TGTGCCAGTAGTATGCCCAGCTCTGGGGCCAACGTCCTGACTTTC. This codes for CASSMPSSGANVLTF.

The chain combines TRBV11-3 with TRBJ2-1; 8 bases are shared with TRBD2. Germline V gives CDR1 SGHNT, CDR2 YENEEA. V was clipped by 5 bases and J by 4 bases; unmatched bases: 4. The CDR3 has 14 amino acids. CDR3 residues: CASSKGTRYNEQFF. In nucleotides, the CDR3 is TGTGCCAGCAGCAAAGGGACTAGATACAATGAGCAGTTCTTC.

This chain connects TRBV7-2 to TRBJ2-2, with 8 bases that match TRBD2. Per the germline V gene, CDR1 is SGHTA and CDR2 is FQGNSA. The trim removed 5 bases at V and 4 bases at J, leaving 3 bases unmatched. This CDR3 region has 14 residues. CDR3 loop: CASSPGGLTGELFF. The CDR3 coding sequence is TGTGCCAGCAGCCCGGGGGGGCTCACCGGGGAGCTGTTTTTT.

This rearrangement joins TRBV2 to TRBJ1-6; TRBD1 agrees at 10 bases. This CDR3 has 12 residues. With V trimmed by 9 bases and J by 9 bases, 2 bases remained unmatched. Germline loops: CDR1 SNHLY, CDR2 FYNNEI. The CDR3 DNA reads TGTGCCAGGAGGACAGGGGGTTCACCCCTCCACTTT. It encodes CARRTGGSPLHF.

The J gene is TRBJ2-3, the V gene TRBV11-2; tentatively, D is TRBD2 (5 bases). CDR1 and CDR2 (germline): SGHAT, FQNNGV. The CDR3 length is 17 residues. Trimming removed 5 bases from V and 4 bases from J, with 22 bases in between. The CDR3 coding sequence is TGTGCCAGCAGCCCACAAGCGGTACCCAGAGGGCCAGATACGCAGTATTTT. Translated: CASSPQAVPRGPDTQYF.

This clone was detected only a few times. This chain uses TRBV27 with TRBJ2-7, with TRBD2 matching over 11 bases. With V trimmed by 5 bases and J by 3 bases, 3 bases remained unmatched. The germline V gene has CDR1 MNHEY and CDR2 SMNVEV (reference sequence). CDR3 size: 14 residues. The CDR3 DNA reads as TGTGCCAGCAGTCCAGGGACTAGCGGCTACGAGCAGTACTTC. Protein: CASSPGTSGYEQYF.

V gene TRBV4-1 combines with J gene TRBJ2-7; D might be TRBD1 (5 bases). Germline loops: CDR1 MGHRA, CDR2 YSYEKL. The CDR3 spans 12 residues. The V end was cut by 3 bases, the J end by 3 bases, with 6 bases between. The CDR3 reads CASSHQGYEQYF. CDR3 coding DNA: TGCGCCAGCAGCCATCAGGGCTACGAGCAGTACTTC.

The V call is TRBV6-5, the J call TRBJ2-2; D perhaps matches TRBD1 (5 bases). Germline V lookup: CDR1 MNHEY, CDR2 SVGAGI. Trimming took 2 bases from V and 2 from J, leaving 6 bases between them. The CDR3 has 14 residues. In DNA, the CDR3 is TGTGCCAGCAGTTACAGGGGAAACACCGGGGAGCTGTTTTTT. As protein: CASSYRGNTGELFF.

The V call is TRBV9, the J call TRBJ2-5; TRBD1 matches at 8 bases. Trimming took 4 bases from V and 11 from J; bases not matched to a gene: 4. Germline lookup yields CDR1 SGDLS and CDR2 YYNGEE. The CDR3 is 11 amino acids. The CDR3 sequence: CASSLQGEQYF. The DNA for the CDR3 is TGTGCCAGCAGCCTACAGGGGGAGCAGTACTTC.

The chain links TRBV6-4 to TRBJ2-4, with D perhaps TRBD2 (6 bases). CDR3 size: 13 residues. V dropped 2 bases and J dropped 4 bases, with 6 bases sitting between them. CDR1 MRHNA and CDR2 SNTAGT come from the germline V gene. In nucleotides, the CDR3 is TGTGCCAGCAGTGACGGGAGGAAAAACATTCAGTACTTC. It codes for CASSDGRKNIQYF.

The genes are TRBV11-3 and TRBJ2-7; 9 bases fit TRBD2. The germline CDR1 and CDR2 sequences are SGHNT and YENEEA. The CDR3 runs 13 residues. V shed 5 bases and J 7 bases; nucleotides not matched to a gene: 6. The CDR3 reads CASSPRLAEEQYV. As DNA, the CDR3 is TGTGCCAGCAGCCCGCGACTAGCGGAAGAGCAGTACGTC.

The genes are TRBV5-4 and TRBJ2-1; the D is unclear. The CDR3 is 13 residues long. Germline lookup yields CDR1 SGHNT and CDR2 YYREEE (reference sequence). V lost 2 bases and J lost 0, with 3 bases in between. CDR3 DNA: TGTGCCAGCAGCTTCCGCTCCTACAATGAGCAGTTCTTC. Protein sequence: CASSFRSYNEQFF.

V gene TRBV9 combines with J gene TRBJ2-1, with TRBD2 as a possible D gene (6 bases). CDR1 is SGDLS, CDR2 YYNGEE, per germline. V dropped 2 bases and J dropped 8 bases, with 17 bases sitting between them. The CDR3 length is 15 residues. CDR3 amino acids: CASSVSGLLIDEQFF. CDR3 sequence (DNA): TGTGCCAGCAGCGTTTCGGGACTCCTCATCGATGAGCAGTTCTTC.

The chain employs TRBV11-3 and TRBJ2-2; 14 nucleotides line up with TRBD2. CDR1 is SGHNT, CDR2 YENEEA, per germline. The CDR3 is 17 residues long. Germline trimming cut 5 bases from V and 7 bases from J; bases unmatched to any gene: 9. The CDR3 sequence is CASSLGLAGAFVGELFF. The CDR3 DNA follows: TGTGCCAGCAGCCTGGGACTAGCGGGAGCATTTGTCGGGGAGCTGTTTTTT. The entire variable domain, with the rest obtained from reference TRBV11-3 and TRBJ2-2, is as follows: EAGVVQSPRYKIIEKKQPVAFWCNPISGHNTLYWYLQNLGQGPELLIRYENEEAVDDSQLPKDRFSAERLKGVDSTLKIQPAELGDSAVYLCASSLGLAGAFVGELFFGEGSRLTVL.

This sequence joins TRBV7-9 and TRBJ2-7, with D perhaps TRBD1 (6 bases). The germline V and J ends were trimmed by 1 base and 2 bases, with 21 bases remaining between them. In germline, CDR1 is SEHNR, CDR2 FQNEAQ (reference sequence). CDR3 length equals 18 residues. For the CDR3, the DNA is TGTGCCAGCAGCTTAGGTTTTCGGTTGACAGGTGCTACCTACGAGCAGTACTTC. Protein sequence: CASSLGFRLTGATYEQYF.

This chain links TRBV9 with TRBJ2-3; D not resolved. CDR1 and CDR2 from the germline V gene are SGDLS and YYNGEE. V was pared by 3 bases and J by 4 bases, with 6 bases between. CDR3 length: 12 amino acids. CDR3 coding DNA: TGTGCCAGCAGCGGTTCCGCAGATACGCAGTATTTT. Translating it yields CASSGSADTQYF.

A few counts support this clone. The sample holds other DNA sequences that translate to the same CDR3. The CDR3 is CASGGQPIYEQYF. CDR3 coding DNA: TGTGCCAGTGGAGGACAGCCGATCTATGAGCAGTACTTC. The J gene is TRBJ2-7, the V gene TRBV19, with D possibly TRBD1 on 6 matching bases. Trimming took off 8 bases at V and 7 bases at J, with 18 bases between the two ends. This CDR3 is 13 amino acids long. Germline CDR1 and CDR2: LNHDA and SQIVND (reference sequence).

This rearrangement joins TRBV7-8 to TRBJ2-7; the match to TRBD1 covers 7 bases. Germline CDR1 is SGHVS and CDR2 is FQNEAQ. V was clipped by 5 bases and J by 4 bases; unmatched bases: 8. The length of the CDR3 is 14 residues. The CDR3 sequence: CASSPGTDPYEQYV. The DNA of the CDR3 is TGTGCCAGCAGCCCCGGGACAGACCCATACGAGCAGTACGTC.

This sequence joins TRBV27 and TRBJ1-2, with 10 bases aligning to TRBD1. The CDR3 runs 15 residues. CDR1 MNHEY and CDR2 SMNVEV come from the germline V gene (reference sequence). V lost 5 bases to trimming and J lost 0 bases; unmatched junction nucleotides: 3. The chain's CDR3 is CASSLGQGANYGYTF. In DNA form, the CDR3 reads TGTGCCAGCAGTCTAGGACAGGGGGCTAACTATGGCTACACCTTC.

The chain is built from TRBV19 and TRBJ1-2, with 9 bases that match TRBD1. CDR1 and CDR2 (germline): LNHDA, SQIVND (reference sequence). With 5 bases clipped from V and 2 bases from J, the junction kept 9 bases outside the gene matches. The CDR3 is made up of 16 amino acids. DNA of the CDR3: TGTGCCAGTAGTCCCCGTGCCGGGACAGGGAACTATGGCTACACCTTC. Its translation: CASSPRAGTGNYGYTF.

The V gene is TRBV19, the J gene TRBJ2-6, with D possibly matching TRBD2 (5 bases). The CDR3 runs 17 residues. Per the germline V gene, CDR1 is LNHDA and CDR2 is SQIVND (reference sequence). Trimming took 1 base from V and 0 from J, leaving 10 bases between them. CDR3 sequence: CASSIGSGSSGANVLTF. DNA for the CDR3: TGTGCCAGTAGTATAGGGAGCGGTTCCTCTGGGGCCAACGTCCTGACTTTC.

The chain is built from TRBV6-5 and TRBJ2-1; D unresolved. Per the germline V gene, CDR1 is MNHEY and CDR2 is SVGAGI. The CDR3 is 13 amino acids. Trimming pared 4 bases from V and 7 bases from J, leaving 11 bases between. The CDR3 here is CASSSRRFNEQFF. The CDR3 region has the DNA TGTGCCAGCAGTTCTAGACGGTTTAATGAGCAGTTCTTC.